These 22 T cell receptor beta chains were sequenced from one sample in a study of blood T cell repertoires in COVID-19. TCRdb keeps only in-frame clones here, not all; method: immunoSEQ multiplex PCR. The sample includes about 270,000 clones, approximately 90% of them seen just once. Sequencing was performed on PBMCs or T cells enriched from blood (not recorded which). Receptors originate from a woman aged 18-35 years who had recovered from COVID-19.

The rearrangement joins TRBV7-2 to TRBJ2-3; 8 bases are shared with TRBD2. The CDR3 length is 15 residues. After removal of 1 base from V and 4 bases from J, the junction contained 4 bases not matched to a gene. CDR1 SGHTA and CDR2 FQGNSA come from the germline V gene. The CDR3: CASSLDGGAPDTQYF. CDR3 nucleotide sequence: TGTGCCAGCAGCTTAGACGGGGGGGCCCCAGATACGCAGTATTTT.

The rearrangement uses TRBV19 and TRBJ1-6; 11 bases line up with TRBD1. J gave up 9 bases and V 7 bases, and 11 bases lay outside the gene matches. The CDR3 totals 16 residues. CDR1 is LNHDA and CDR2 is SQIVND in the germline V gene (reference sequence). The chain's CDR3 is CASTPYQGTGGSPLHF. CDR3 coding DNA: TGTGCCAGTACCCCTTATCAGGGGACAGGGGGTTCACCCCTCCACTTT.

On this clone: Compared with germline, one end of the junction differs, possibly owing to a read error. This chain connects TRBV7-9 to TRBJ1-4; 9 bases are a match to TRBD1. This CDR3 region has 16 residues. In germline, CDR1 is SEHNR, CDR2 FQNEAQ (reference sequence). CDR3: CAGRGPVQGAGEKLFF. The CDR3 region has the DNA TGTGCCGGCAGGGGGCCGGTACAGGGGGCAGGTGAAAAACTGTTTTTT.

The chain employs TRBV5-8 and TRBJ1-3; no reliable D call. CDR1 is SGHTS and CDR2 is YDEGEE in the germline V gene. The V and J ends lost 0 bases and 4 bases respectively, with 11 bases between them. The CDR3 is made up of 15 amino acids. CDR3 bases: TGTGCCAGCAGCTTGGGCGCATACGAAGGAAACACCATATATTTT. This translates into CASSLGAYEGNTIYF.

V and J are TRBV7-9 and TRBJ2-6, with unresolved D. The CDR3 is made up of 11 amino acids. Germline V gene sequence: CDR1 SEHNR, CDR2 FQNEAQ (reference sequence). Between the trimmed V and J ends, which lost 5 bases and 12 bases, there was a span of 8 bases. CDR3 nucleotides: TGTGCCAGCAGCCCAACCGGCGTCCTGACTTTC. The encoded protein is CASSPTGVLTF.

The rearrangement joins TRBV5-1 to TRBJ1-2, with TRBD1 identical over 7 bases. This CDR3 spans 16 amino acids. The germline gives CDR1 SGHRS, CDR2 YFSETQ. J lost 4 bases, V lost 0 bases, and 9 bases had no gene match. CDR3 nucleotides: TGCGCCAGCAGCTTGGGCCCCGGGACAGTTTTCTATGGCTACACCTTC. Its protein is CASSLGPGTVFYGYTF.

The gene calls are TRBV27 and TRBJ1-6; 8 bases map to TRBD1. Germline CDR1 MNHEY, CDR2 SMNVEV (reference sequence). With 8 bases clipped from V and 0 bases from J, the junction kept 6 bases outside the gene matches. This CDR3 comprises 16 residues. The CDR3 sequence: CASHRGASSYNSPLHF. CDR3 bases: TGTGCCAGCCACAGGGGGGCGAGCTCCTATAATTCACCCCTCCACTTT.

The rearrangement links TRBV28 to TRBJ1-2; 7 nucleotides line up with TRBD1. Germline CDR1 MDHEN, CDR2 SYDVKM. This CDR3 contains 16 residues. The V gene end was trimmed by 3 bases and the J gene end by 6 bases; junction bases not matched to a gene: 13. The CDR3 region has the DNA TGTGCCAGCAGTTTCCCCACCCTGACAGGGTTCGATGGCTACACCTTC. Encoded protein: CASSFPTLTGFDGYTF.

CDR3 DNA sequence: TGTGCCAGTAGTCCGGCCTGGAGCTACGAGCAGTACTTC. It translates to CASSPAWSYEQYF. This chain links TRBV19 with TRBJ2-7, with D uncertain. The CDR3 totals 13 residues. The germline CDR1 and CDR2 sequences are LNHDA and SQIVND (reference sequence). V lost 5 bases, J lost 3 bases, and 11 bases lay in between.

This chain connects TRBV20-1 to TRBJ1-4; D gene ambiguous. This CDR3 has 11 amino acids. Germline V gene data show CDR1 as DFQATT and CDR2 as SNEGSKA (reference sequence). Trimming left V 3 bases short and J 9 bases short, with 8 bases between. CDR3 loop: CSASSGQKLFF. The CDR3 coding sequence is TGCAGTGCTAGCTCTGGGCAAAAACTGTTTTTT.

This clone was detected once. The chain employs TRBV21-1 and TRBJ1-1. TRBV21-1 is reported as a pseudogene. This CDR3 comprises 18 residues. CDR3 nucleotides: TGTGCCAGCAGCAAACGGTCACGGGGGGGGATTATGAACACTGAAGCTTTCTTT. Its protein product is CASSKRSRGGIMNTEAFF.

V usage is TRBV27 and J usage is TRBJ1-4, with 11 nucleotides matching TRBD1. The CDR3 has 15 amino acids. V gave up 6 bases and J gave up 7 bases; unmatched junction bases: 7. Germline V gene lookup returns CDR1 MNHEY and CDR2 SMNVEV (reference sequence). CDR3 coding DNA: TGTGCCAGCAGAGAACTCGGACAGGGGGCTGAAAAACTGTTTTTT. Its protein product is CASRELGQGAEKLFF.

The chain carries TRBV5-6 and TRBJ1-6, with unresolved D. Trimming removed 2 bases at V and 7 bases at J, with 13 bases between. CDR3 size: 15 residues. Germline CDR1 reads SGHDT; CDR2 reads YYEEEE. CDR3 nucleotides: TGTGCCAGCAGCTTTAGAGGGAGCCAAAATTCACCCCTCCACTTT. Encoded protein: CASSFRGSQNSPLHF. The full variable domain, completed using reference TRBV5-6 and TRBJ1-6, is DAGVTQSPTHLIKTRGQQVTLRCSPKSGHDTVSWYQQALGQGPQFIFQYYEEEERQRGNFPDRFSGHQFPNYSSELNVNALLLGDSALYLCASSFRGSQNSPLHFGNGTRLTVT.

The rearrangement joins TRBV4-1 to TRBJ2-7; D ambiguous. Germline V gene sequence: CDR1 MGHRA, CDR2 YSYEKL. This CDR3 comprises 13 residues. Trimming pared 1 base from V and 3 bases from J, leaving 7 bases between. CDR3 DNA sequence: TGCGCCAGCAGCCAAGGGGCACTCTACGAGCAGTACTTC. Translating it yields CASSQGALYEQYF.

The CDR3 DNA reads TGCGCCAGCAGCCCAGAGGGACTAGCGGGTGGGGAGACCCAGTACTTC. Its protein is CASSPEGLAGGETQYF. V usage is TRBV4-1 and J usage is TRBJ2-5, with 12 bases lining up with TRBD2. V lost 4 bases to trimming and J lost 5 bases; unmatched junction nucleotides: 8. The germline gives CDR1 MGHRA, CDR2 YSYEKL. The CDR3 sequence is 16 residues long.

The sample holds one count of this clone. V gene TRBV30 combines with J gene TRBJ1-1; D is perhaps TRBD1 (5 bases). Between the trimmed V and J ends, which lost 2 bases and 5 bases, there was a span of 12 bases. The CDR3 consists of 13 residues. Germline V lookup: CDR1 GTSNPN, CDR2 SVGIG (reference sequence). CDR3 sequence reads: CAWSMGGGTEAFF. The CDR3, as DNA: TGTGCCTGGAGTATGGGGGGAGGAACTGAAGCTTTCTTT.

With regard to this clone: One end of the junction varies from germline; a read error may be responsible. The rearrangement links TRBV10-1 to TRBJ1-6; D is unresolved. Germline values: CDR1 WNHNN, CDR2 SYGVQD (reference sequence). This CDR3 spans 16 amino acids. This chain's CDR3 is CASSEYSRPYNSPLHF. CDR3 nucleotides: TGCGCCAGCAGTGAGTACAGTAGACCCTACAATTCACCCCTCCACTTT.

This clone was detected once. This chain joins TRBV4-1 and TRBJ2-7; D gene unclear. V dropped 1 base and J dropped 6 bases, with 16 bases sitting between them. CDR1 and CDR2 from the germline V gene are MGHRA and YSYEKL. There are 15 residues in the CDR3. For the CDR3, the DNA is TGCGCCAGCAGCCAAGTCCAATTAGGCGGCGGCGAGCAGTACTTC. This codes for CASSQVQLGGGEQYF.

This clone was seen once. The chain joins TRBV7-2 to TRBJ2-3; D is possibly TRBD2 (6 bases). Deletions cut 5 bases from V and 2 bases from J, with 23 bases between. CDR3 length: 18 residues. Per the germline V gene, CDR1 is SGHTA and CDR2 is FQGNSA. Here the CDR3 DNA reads TGTGCCAGCAGCCCACGGGGTCCCGGGCGCGGGGTCACAGATACGCAGTATTTT. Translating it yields CASSPRGPGRGVTDTQYF.

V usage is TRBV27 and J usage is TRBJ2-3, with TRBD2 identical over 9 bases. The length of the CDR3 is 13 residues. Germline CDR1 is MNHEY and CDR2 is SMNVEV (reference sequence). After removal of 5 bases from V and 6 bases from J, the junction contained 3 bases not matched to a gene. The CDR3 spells CASSRAGGDTQYF. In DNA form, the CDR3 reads TGTGCCAGCAGTAGGGCGGGGGGGGATACGCAGTATTTT.

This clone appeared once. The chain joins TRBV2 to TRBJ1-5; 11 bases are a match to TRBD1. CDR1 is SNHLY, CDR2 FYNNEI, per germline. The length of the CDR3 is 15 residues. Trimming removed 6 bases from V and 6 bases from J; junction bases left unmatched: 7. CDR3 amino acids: CASSGGQGAVQPQHF. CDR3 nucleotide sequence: TGTGCCAGCAGCGGCGGACAGGGGGCTGTTCAGCCCCAGCATTTT.

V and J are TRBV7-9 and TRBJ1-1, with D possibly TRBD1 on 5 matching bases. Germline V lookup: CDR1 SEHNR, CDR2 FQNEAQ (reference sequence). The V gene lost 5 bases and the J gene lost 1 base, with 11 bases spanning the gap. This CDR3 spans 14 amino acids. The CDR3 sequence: CASSQPGENTEAFF. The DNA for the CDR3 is TGTGCCAGCAGCCAACCGGGGGAGAACACTGAAGCTTTCTTT. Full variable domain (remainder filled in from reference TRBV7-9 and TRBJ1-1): DTGVSQNPRHKITKRGQNVTFRCDPISEHNRLYWYRQTLGQGPEFLTYFQNEAQLEKSRLLSDRFSAERPKGSFSTLEIQRTEQGDSAMYLCASSQPGENTEAFFGQGTRLTVV.